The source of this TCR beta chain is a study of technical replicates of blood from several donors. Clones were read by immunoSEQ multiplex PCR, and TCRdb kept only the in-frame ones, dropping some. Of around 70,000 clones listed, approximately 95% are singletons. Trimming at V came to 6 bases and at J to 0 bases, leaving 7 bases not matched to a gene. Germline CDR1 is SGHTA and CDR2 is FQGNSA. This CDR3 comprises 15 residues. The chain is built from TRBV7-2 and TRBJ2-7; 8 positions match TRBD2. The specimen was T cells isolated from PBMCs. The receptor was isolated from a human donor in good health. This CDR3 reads CASRGGGTSSYEQYF. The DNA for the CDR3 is TGTGCCAGCAGGGGCGGGGGGACGAGCTCCTACGAGCAGTACTTC. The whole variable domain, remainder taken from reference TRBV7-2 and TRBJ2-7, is GAGVSQSPSNKVTEKGKDVELRCDPISGHTALYWYRQSLGQGLEFLIYFQGNSAPDKSGLPSDRFSAERTGGSVSTLTIQRTQQEDSAVYLCASRGGGTSSYEQYFGPGTRLTVT.